Below, 8 T cell receptor beta chains from the same sample are listed, as sequenced in a study of cytomegalovirus exposure and HLA in healthy donors (dated by TCRdb to the late 2010s). Receptor amplification or capture employed the immunoSEQ multiplex PCR assay. A mixture of 60 forward primers for TCR Vbeta segments and 13 reverse primers for TCR Jbeta segments was used in the multiplex PCR. What TCRdb holds here is the immuneACCESS table cut down to in-frame rearrangements. Part of the clones is not present; checked against another copy, under half of the missing clones reflect an unresolved V gene, and the others are unexplained. This sample holds 120,000 or so clones; around 80% were observed only once. 0.95% to 1.5% of the sample lies in the top ten. Sequences were obtained from PBMCs. These receptors were collected from a female donor in good health and CMV-seronegative.

The CDR3 here is CASTGYSNQPQHF. CDR3 nucleotide sequence: TGTGCCAGCACCGGGTATAGCAATCAGCCCCAGCATTTT. V is TRBV2 and J is TRBJ1-5, with D hard to call. The CDR3 loop spans 13 amino acids. With 7 bases removed from V and 0 bases from J, the gap between germline ends came to 7 bases. CDR1 is SNHLY, CDR2 FYNNEI, per germline. The entire variable domain, with the rest obtained from reference TRBV2 and TRBJ1-5, is as follows: EPEVTQTPSHQVTQMGQEVILRCVPISNHLYFYWYRQILGQKVEFLVSFYNNEISEKSEIFDDQFSVERPDGSNFTLKIRSTKLEDSAMYFCASTGYSNQPQHFGDGTRLSIL.

This clone was seen a single time. The chain couples TRBV10-3 to TRBJ1-5; unclear D gene. CDR1 is ENHRY and CDR2 is SYGVKD in the germline V gene. V lost 2 bases to trimming and J lost 2 bases, with 13 bases between them. The CDR3 extends over 16 amino acids. The CDR3 loop is CAISEKPLGGNQPQHF. CDR3 DNA: TGTGCCATCAGTGAGAAACCCCTGGGCGGCAATCAGCCCCAGCATTTT.

This clone was detected only a few times. The chain has TRBV28 and TRBJ1-5; 11 bases are shared with TRBD1. The germline V gene encodes CDR1 MDHEN and CDR2 SYDVKM. The trim removed 3 bases at V and 5 bases at J, leaving 6 bases unmatched. The length of the CDR3 is 16 residues. CDR3 in DNA: TGTGCCAGCAGTTTCCACCGGACAGGGGGCTATCAGCCCCAGCATTTT. This sequence encodes CASSFHRTGGYQPQHF. Full variable domain (outside the CDR3, taken from reference TRBV28 and TRBJ1-5): DVKVTQSSRYLVKRTGEKVFLECVQDMDHENMFWYRQDPGLGLRLIYFSYDVKMKEKGDIPEGYSVSREKKERFSLILESASTNQTSMYLCASSFHRTGGYQPQHFGDGTRLSIL.

This clone was recorded once. The rearrangement joins TRBV14 to TRBJ2-7, with 8 bases identical to TRBD2. CDR1 is SGHDN, CDR2 FVKESK, per germline. The junction had 21 bases not matched to a gene; V was cut back by 3 bases and J by 5 bases. The CDR3 consists of 19 residues. The CDR3 loop reads CASSQSLGGLLAGGHEQYF. The CDR3 nucleotides are TGTGCCAGCAGCCAGTCACTCGGTGGTCTTCTGGCGGGAGGCCACGAGCAGTACTTC.

V is TRBV4-2 and J is TRBJ2-1, with 11 bases matching TRBD2. V dropped 3 bases and J dropped 8; count of bases not matched to a gene: 12. The CDR3 totals 17 residues. CDR1 and CDR2 (germline): LGHNA, YNFKEQ. DNA for the CDR3: TGTGCCAGCAGCCATCTCCTAGCGGGAGGAGGTCGGGATGAGCAGTTCTTC. Translated, it gives CASSHLLAGGGRDEQFF.

This chain uses TRBV7-3 with TRBJ2-1; TRBD2 matches 9 bases. The CDR3 runs to 17 residues. After removal of 5 bases from V and 4 bases from J, the junction contained 12 bases not matched to a gene. From germline, CDR1 is SGHTA and CDR2 FQGTGA. The CDR3 loop reads CASSPRGASGAYNEQFF. Here the CDR3 DNA reads TGTGCCAGCAGCCCAAGGGGGGCTAGCGGGGCGTACAATGAGCAGTTCTTC.

The chain uses TRBV2 and TRBJ2-1; 12 positions match TRBD2. Germline values: CDR1 SNHLY, CDR2 FYNNEI. V lost 2 bases to trimming and J lost 12 bases; unmatched junction nucleotides: 8. This CDR3 spans 15 amino acids. The CDR3 loop is CASSETGLAGGRQFF. The CDR3 DNA reads as TGTGCCAGCAGTGAAACGGGTCTAGCGGGGGGGAGGCAGTTCTTC.

CDR3 residues: CASSAPQGQGDQPQHF. Written as DNA, the CDR3 is TGTGCCAGCAGCGCACCCCAGGGTCAGGGGGATCAGCCCCAGCATTTT. J is TRBJ1-5 and V is TRBV7-9; 7 bases are shared with TRBD1. This CDR3 is built from 16 residues. J lost 5 bases, V lost 5 bases, and 12 bases had no gene match. Germline assignment: CDR1 SEHNR and CDR2 FQNEAQ (reference sequence).